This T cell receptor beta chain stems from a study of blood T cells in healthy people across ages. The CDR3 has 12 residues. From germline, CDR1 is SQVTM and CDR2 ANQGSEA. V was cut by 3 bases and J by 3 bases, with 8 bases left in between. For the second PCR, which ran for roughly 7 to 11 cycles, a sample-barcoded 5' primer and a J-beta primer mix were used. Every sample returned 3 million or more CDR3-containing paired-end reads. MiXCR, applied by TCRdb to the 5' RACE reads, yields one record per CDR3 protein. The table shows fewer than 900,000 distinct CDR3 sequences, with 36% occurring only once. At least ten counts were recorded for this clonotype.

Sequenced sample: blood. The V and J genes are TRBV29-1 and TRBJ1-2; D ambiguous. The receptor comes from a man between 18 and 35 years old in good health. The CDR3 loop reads CSVETGDYGYTF. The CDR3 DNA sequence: TGCAGCGTTGAGACGGGAGACTATGGCTACACCTTC. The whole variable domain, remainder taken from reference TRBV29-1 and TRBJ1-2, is SAVISQKPSRDICQRGTSLTIQCQVDSQVTMMFWYRQQPGQSLTLIATANQGSEATYESGFVIDKFPISRPNLTFSTLTVSNMSPEDSSIYLCSVETGDYGYTFGSGTRLTVV.